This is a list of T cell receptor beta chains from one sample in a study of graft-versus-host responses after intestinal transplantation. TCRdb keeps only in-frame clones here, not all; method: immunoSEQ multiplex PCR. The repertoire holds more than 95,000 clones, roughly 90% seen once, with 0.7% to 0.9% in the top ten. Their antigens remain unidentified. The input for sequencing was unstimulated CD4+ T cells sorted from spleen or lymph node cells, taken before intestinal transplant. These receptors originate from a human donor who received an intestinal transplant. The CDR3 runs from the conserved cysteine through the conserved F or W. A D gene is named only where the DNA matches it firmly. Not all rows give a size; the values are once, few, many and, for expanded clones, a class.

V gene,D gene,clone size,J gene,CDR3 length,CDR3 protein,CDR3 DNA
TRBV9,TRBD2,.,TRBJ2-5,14,CASSVAAGGLEQYF,TGTGCCAGCAGCGTAGCCGCGGGAGGACTTGAGCAGTACTTC
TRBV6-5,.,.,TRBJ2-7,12,CASSYSFYEQYF,TGTGCCAGCAGTTACTCTTTCTACGAGCAGTACTTC
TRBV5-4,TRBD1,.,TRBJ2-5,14,CASSRQGWQETQYF,TGTGCCAGCAGTCGACAGGGATGGCAAGAGACCCAGTACTTC
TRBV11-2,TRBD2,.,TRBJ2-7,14,CASSRTSERTEQYF,TGTGCCAGCAGCCGGACTAGCGAAAGGACCGAGCAGTACTTC
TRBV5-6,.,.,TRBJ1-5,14,CASSLVNTNQPQHF,TGTGCCAGCAGCTTGGTAAACACAAATCAGCCCCAGCATTTT
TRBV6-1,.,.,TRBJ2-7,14,CASSELRQTYEQYF,TGTGCCAGCAGTGAATTGCGACAGACCTACGAGCAGTACTTC
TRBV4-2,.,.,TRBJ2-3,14,CASSQEGPTDTQYF,TGTGCCAGCAGCCAGGAGGGACCAACAGATACGCAGTATTTT
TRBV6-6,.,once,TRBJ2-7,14,CASSSRLVAYEQYF,TGTGCCAGCAGTTCCCGACTAGTTGCCTACGAGCAGTACTTC
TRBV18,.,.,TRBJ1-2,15,CASSPRDGLNYGYTF,TGTGCCAGCTCACCACGGGACGGACTTAACTATGGCTACACCTTC
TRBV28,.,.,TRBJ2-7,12,CASGDLIYEQYF,TGTGCCTCTGGGGACCTAATTTACGAGCAGTACTTC
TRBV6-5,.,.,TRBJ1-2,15,CASSYDRALEGGYTF,TGTGCCAGCAGTTACGACAGAGCGTTGGAAGGTGGCTACACCTTC
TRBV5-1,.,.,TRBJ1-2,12,CASSPGAIGYTF,TGCGCCAGCAGCCCGGGGGCGATTGGCTACACCTTC
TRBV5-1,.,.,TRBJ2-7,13,CASSLVTTYEQYF,TGCGCCAGCAGCTTGGTAACGACCTACGAGCAGTACTTC
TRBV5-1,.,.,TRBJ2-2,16,CASSPYSNKPGGELFF,TGCGCCAGCAGCCCATACTCAAATAAACCGGGCGGGGAGCTGTTTTTT
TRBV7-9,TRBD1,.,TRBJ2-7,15,CASRSGSGTGGEQYF,TGTGCCAGCAGGTCAGGTTCGGGGACAGGGGGTGAGCAGTACTTC
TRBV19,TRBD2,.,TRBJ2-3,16,CATQPRLAGGPDTQYF,TGTGCCACCCAGCCGAGACTAGCGGGAGGGCCAGATACGCAGTATTTT
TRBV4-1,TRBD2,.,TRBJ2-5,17,CASSQGTSGGAGETQYF,TGCGCCAGCAGCCAAGGGACTAGCGGGGGGGCCGGGGAGACCCAGTACTTC
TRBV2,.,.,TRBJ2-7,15,CASSDRLVTEYEQYF,TGTGCCAGCAGTGATAGACTAGTAACGGAATACGAGCAGTACTTC
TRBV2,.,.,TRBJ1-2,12,CASREGINGYTF,TGTGCCAGCAGGGAGGGAATTAATGGCTACACCTTC
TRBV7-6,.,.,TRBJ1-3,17,CASSLAGGQSAGNTIYF,TGTGCCAGCAGCTTAGCTGGAGGGCAGTCGGCTGGAAACACCATATATTTT
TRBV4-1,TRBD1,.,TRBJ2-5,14,CASSLGQGKETQYF,TGCGCCAGCAGCCTAGGACAGGGGAAAGAGACCCAGTACTTC
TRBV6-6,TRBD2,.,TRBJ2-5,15,CASRQPGLATETQYF,TGTGCCAGCAGACAACCGGGACTAGCGACAGAGACCCAGTACTTC
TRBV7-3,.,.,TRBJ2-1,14,CASSFSPSVNEQFF,TGTGCCAGCAGCTTCAGTCCTAGCGTCAATGAGCAGTTCTTC
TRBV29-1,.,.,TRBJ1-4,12,CSVYRGDEKLFF,TGCAGCGTCTACCGCGGGGATGAAAAACTGTTTTTT
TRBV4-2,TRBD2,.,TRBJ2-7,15,CASSQAAGVEYEQYF,TGTGCCAGCAGCCAAGCAGCGGGAGTTGAGTACGAGCAGTACTTC
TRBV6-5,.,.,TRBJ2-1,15,CASSYALGHPKGQFF,TGTGCCAGCAGTTACGCCCTGGGACACCCAAAAGGGCAGTTCTTC
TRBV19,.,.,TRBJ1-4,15,CASSIGGQGFEKLFF,TGTGCCAGTAGTATAGGCGGCCAGGGATTCGAAAAACTGTTTTTT
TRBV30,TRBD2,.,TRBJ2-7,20,CAWSLPYWTSGSSVSYEQYF,TGTGCCTGGAGCCTTCCCTATTGGACTAGCGGGAGTAGTGTCTCCTACGAGCAGTACTTC
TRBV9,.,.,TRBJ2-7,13,CASSVRPGYEQYF,TGTGCCAGCAGCGTACGTCCGGGCTACGAGCAGTACTTC
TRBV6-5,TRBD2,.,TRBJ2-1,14,CASSSGLAGNEQFF,TGTGCCAGCAGTTCGGGACTAGCGGGGAATGAGCAGTTCTTC
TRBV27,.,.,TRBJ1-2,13,CASSPRGYHGYTF,TGTGCCAGCAGTCCACGGGGCTACCATGGCTACACCTTC
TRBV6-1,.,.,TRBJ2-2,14,CASRHPGPAGELFF,TGTGCCAGCAGGCATCCGGGACCAGCCGGGGAGCTGTTTTTT
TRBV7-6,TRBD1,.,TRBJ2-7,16,CASSLEGGPSSYEQYF,TGTGCCAGCAGCTTAGAAGGGGGCCCGAGCTCCTACGAGCAGTACTTC